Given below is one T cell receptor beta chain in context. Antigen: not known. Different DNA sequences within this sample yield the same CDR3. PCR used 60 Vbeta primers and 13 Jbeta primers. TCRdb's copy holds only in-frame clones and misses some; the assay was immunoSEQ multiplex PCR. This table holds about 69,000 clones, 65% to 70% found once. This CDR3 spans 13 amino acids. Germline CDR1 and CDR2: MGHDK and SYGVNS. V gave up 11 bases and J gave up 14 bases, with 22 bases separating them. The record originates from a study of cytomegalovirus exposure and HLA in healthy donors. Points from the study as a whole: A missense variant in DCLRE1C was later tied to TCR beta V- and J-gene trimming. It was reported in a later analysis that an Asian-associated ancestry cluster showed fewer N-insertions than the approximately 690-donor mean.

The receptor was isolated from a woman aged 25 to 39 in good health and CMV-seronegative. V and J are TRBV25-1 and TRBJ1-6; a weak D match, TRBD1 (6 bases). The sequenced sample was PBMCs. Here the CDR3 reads CAYGEDSLGALHF. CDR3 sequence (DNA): TGTGCCTATGGAGAGGACAGCCTTGGGGCCCTCCACTTT.